This TCR beta chain emerged from a study of blood T cells in healthy people across ages (dated by TCRdb to the mid-2010s). About the study as a whole: Template switching captured roughly one uniquely barcoded TCR beta cDNA molecule per two T cells in model experiments. Using deep sequencing normalized with unique cDNA molecular identifiers, the study measured how TCR beta repertoire diversity changes with age. Four age groups were formed from the donors: young (average roughly 15 years), middle-aged (less than 40), aged (about 62) and long-lived (about 75). Donors of different ages were randomly distributed across sequencing lanes to avoid experimental bias. Using the same blood draw, the study looked at two additional independent replicas of 1 million unique cDNA reads for two donors, one aged 18 to 30 and the other aged 80 or older.

Donors were approximately 42 systemically healthy Caucasian individuals from Russia aged about 6 to 100 years. Approximately 9 milliliters of peripheral blood were collected from each donor into EDTA-treated Vacutainer tubes. Ficoll-Paque density-gradient centrifugation was used to isolate PBMCs, with at least 6 million per sample. Trizol reagent was used to extract total RNA from the PBMCs, yielding at least 5 micrograms per sample. For every donor, flow cytometry on a PBMC aliquot measured the percentage of naive CD45RAhigh/CD27high T cells. Libraries were constructed by 5' RACE. Sequencing was carried out with an Illumina HiSeq 2500. A second roughly 6 to 11 cycle PCR used a sample-barcoded 5' primer and a J-beta primer mix. Each TCR beta cDNA molecule received a unique molecular identifier from a template-switch 5' adaptor carrying 12 random nucleotides. Each sample yielded at least 3 million CDR3-containing paired-end reads. First-strand cDNA synthesis was performed from all RNA using the Mint cDNA synthesis kit, with priming by a TRBC-specific oligonucleotide. Following uracil-DNA glycosylase treatment, all cDNA underwent a first 18-cycle PCR with the universal primers M1SS and BC2_uni_R. Processing in the source paper ran as follows. For normalization, 1 million high-quality reads, each with a distinct molecular identifier, were randomly selected from each sample. Instead of being binned into consensus sequences, reads that shared molecular identifiers were thrown out. MiTCR, set to a Q25 quality threshold and the strictest error-elimination algorithm, was used for CDR3 identification, clonotype clustering and error correction. Lower-bound total TCR beta diversity was estimated with a nonparametric unseen species model using Euler transformation. The public reads were quality trimmed at Q25 with fastp and then assembled into clones with MiXCR by TCRdb, keeping productive beta chains. Rows with one shared CDR3 protein collapse into an entry with the most common genes and DNA. The V and J calls were not made by the authors but by TCRdb's processing. Present in this sample are about a million distinct CDR3 sequences, roughly 52% of which were seen just once. Around an eighth of the sample lies in the top ten.

Worth noting for this clonotype: Its antigen remains unidentified. No per-base quality is available; no much larger clone lies one base away.

Trimmed from V: 2 bases; trimmed from J: 5 bases; junction bases lacking a gene match: 8. The CDR3 sequence holds 15 residues, the cysteine and phenylalanine included. The sequence is cut down to CDR3 DNA, 45 bases in frame from base 1. The germline V gene (reference sequence) provides CDR1 DFQATT and CDR2 SNEGSKA. What the authors observed across the whole study: Compared with the aged group, the long-lived group had more naive CD4+ T cells, fewer expanded clones and increased TCR diversity, suggesting age selection. Since profiling was done on bulk unsorted PBMCs, naive and antigen-experienced compartments could not be conclusively compared. Observed TCR beta diversity per million T cells fell roughly linearly with age, and a significant reduction was already apparent by age roughly 40. Estimates of total diversity based on one million sequenced T cells were considered lower bounds and underestimates. Because the CMV infection status of the donors was unknown, age-related changes in expanded clonotypes may potentially have been confounded. The percentage of naive T cells measured by flow cytometry correlated strongly with observed TCR beta diversity.

This TCR derives from a man aged 30 to 39 in good health. The sample taken for sequencing was blood. The sequence is built from TRBV20-1 and TRBJ2-3; TRBD1 fits 9 bases in the junction. The CDR3 here reads CSARPATGGVDTQYF. DNA sequence: TGCAGTGCTAGACCGGCGACAGGGGGAGTAGATACGCAGTATTTT.